The clone carrying this TCR beta chain was counted a few times. The junction and the germline gene differ at one end; a read error may be behind it. Under the authors' procedure: Estimation of nucleated cell counts was performed using reference gene primer amplification. Sequencing used immunoSEQ multiplex PCR; TCRdb keeps in-frame clones, though not all of them. From that table come the V and J calls and clone size; the DNA was used to work out D and trimming. Of 150,000 to 200,000 clones listed, 88% are singletons. The data derive from a study of blood T cell repertoires in COVID-19. About the study: Acute-phase and convalescent COVID-19 samples originated in the United States, Italy and Spain. T cells, B-cell-depleted T cells, or PBMCs provided the cDNA or gDNA that served as material.

The specimen was peripheral blood. The clonotype was recovered from a human donor in a cohort sampled during active COVID-19.

The CDR3 sequence: CASSHYGIIAF. The CDR3 DNA sequence: TGTGCCAGCAGTCACTACGGGATCATTGCCTTC. This chain connects TRBV12-3 or TRBV12-4 to TRBJ1-2; D ambiguous. The CDR3 is 11 residues long.